The table lists the clone carrying this T cell receptor (beta chain) with a count of one. Antigen: not known. The data were obtained in a study of graft-versus-host responses after intestinal transplantation. Produced via immunoSEQ multiplex PCR; TCRdb's table is partial and in-frame only. The sample holds some 86,000 clones; about nine tenths are singletons and the top ten take around 0.27%. Sample: unstimulated CD4+ T cells sorted from spleen or lymph node cells, taken before transplant. The receptor was derived from a human donor who was the organ donor for an intestinal transplant.

CDR3 protein: CASSVPGLGSGEQFF. CDR3 bases: TGTGCCAGCAGCGTGCCGGGACTAGGTTCGGGTGAGCAGTTCTTC. The chain is built from TRBV7-9 and TRBJ2-1; 8 nucleotides match TRBD2. The V segment lost 5 bases and the J segment 9 bases; nucleotides outside the gene matches: 12. This CDR3 contains 15 residues. CDR1 and CDR2 from the germline V gene are SEHNR and FQNEAQ (reference sequence).